Presented here are 14 T cell receptor beta chains from one specimen sequenced in a study of beta chain features in type 1 diabetes listed by TCRdb under 2018. Library creation used the immunoSEQ multiplex PCR assay. All of the isolated RNA was reverse transcribed with the High Capacity cDNA Reverse Transcription Kit, so expressed TCRB transcripts were sequenced. As stored in TCRdb, this immuneACCESS dataset retains in-frame rearrangements with V and J assigned. A fraction of the clones does not appear; measured against another copy, unresolved V genes explain less than half of the discrepancy, and the remainder lacks a known reason. Within this sample are 300,000 to 400,000 clones, with under 8.5% of them counted one time only. Around 0.44% of the sample is held by the ten biggest clonotypes. Material: central memory CD4+ T cells from blood. All receptors come from a woman between 18 and 30 years old in good health.

This chain links TRBV5-4 with TRBJ1-2, with 10 bases fitting TRBD1. This CDR3 has 14 residues. Per the germline V gene, CDR1 is SGHNT and CDR2 is YYREEE (reference sequence). Trimming removed 2 bases from V and 8 bases from J; junction bases left unmatched: 6. Here the CDR3 DNA reads TGTGCCAGCAGCTTCGGACAGGGGGTAGGCGGCTACACCTTC. Its translation is CASSFGQGVGGYTF.

The rearrangement uses TRBV19 and TRBJ1-5; maybe TRBD1 (5 bases). This CDR3 comprises 16 residues. Per the germline V gene, CDR1 is LNHDA and CDR2 is SQIVND (reference sequence). The V gene lost 3 bases and the J gene lost 0 bases, with 12 bases spanning the gap. The CDR3 loop reads CASSMGKRGSNQPQHF. The CDR3 nucleotides read TGTGCCAGTAGTATGGGAAAAAGGGGTAGCAATCAGCCCCAGCATTTT.

This rearrangement joins TRBV28 to TRBJ2-1; 7 nucleotides match TRBD2. Trimming removed 7 bases from V and 8 bases from J; junction bases left unmatched: 5. The CDR3 runs 12 residues. The germline V gene has CDR1 MDHEN and CDR2 SYDVKM. The CDR3 DNA reads as TGTGCCAGCACTAGCGGCCCATATGAGCAGTTCTTC. Encoded protein: CASTSGPYEQFF.

This chain links TRBV5-4 with TRBJ2-5; D is possibly TRBD2 (5 bases). The CDR3 is 17 amino acids. Trimming cost V 0 bases and J 1 base, with 16 bases left between them. From germline, CDR1 is SGHNT and CDR2 YYREEE (reference sequence). Here the CDR3 DNA reads TGTGCCAGCAGCTTGGTGCTTAGCGACCCAGCCCAAGAGACCCAGTACTTC. Protein: CASSLVLSDPAQETQYF.

The rearrangement uses TRBV7-8 and TRBJ2-7; 8 nucleotides match TRBD2. This CDR3 has 15 residues. J lost 2 bases, V lost 2 bases, and 5 bases had no gene match. The germline V gene encodes CDR1 SGHVS and CDR2 FQNEAQ. The CDR3, as DNA: TGTGCCAGCAGCTTAACGTTGCGGGGGGCCTACGAGCAGTACTTC. It encodes CASSLTLRGAYEQYF. The full variable domain, rest sourced from reference TRBV7-8 and TRBJ2-7, is GAGVSQSPRYKVAKRGQDVALRCDPISGHVSLFWYQQALGQGPEFLTYFQNEAQLDKSGLPSDRFFAERPEGSVSTLKIQRTQQEDSAVYLCASSLTLRGAYEQYFGPGTRLTVT.

This clone has just a few counts. V and J are TRBV7-2 and TRBJ1-1, with D uncertain. With 4 bases removed from V and 0 bases from J, the gap between germline ends came to 6 bases. The CDR3 runs to 13 residues. From germline, CDR1 is SGHTA and CDR2 FQGNSA. CDR3: CASSSFMNTEAFF. CDR3 nucleotides: TGTGCCAGCAGCTCGTTTATGAACACTGAAGCTTTCTTT.

The V and J genes are TRBV19 and TRBJ2-1, with 13 positions matching TRBD2. V lost 8 bases, J lost 0 bases, and 7 bases stayed unmatched. CDR3 size: 17 residues. CDR1 is LNHDA, CDR2 SQIVND, per germline (reference sequence). CDR3 in amino acids: CASARLAGGFSYNEQFF. DNA of the CDR3: TGTGCCAGTGCCCGACTAGCGGGAGGCTTCTCCTACAATGAGCAGTTCTTC.

The chain couples TRBV25-1 to TRBJ2-5; D may match TRBD1 or TRBD2 (6 bases each). The DNA end favors TRBJ2-7, so the J call may be wrong. The CDR3 runs to 16 residues. Germline loops: CDR1 MGHDK, CDR2 SYGVNS. CDR3 residues: CASSDNTGRGGNEQYF. The DNA for the CDR3 is TGTGCCAGCAGTGACAATACGGGCAGGGGAGGAAACGAGCAGTACTTC.

This clone was seen many times. Other DNA sequences in the sample encode the same CDR3. The chain uses TRBV4-3 and TRBJ2-6, with D tentatively TRBD2 (5 bases). Trimming took 1 base from V and 2 from J, leaving 6 bases between them. In germline, CDR1 is LGHNA, CDR2 YSLEER. This CDR3 contains 15 residues. The CDR3 region has the DNA TGCGCCAGCAGCCAAGGGGGAGCTGGGGCCAACGTCCTGACTTTC. It encodes CASSQGGAGANVLTF.

This chain uses TRBV15 with TRBJ2-2; D call uncertain. The CDR3 is 14 residues long. The germline V gene encodes CDR1 LNHNV and CDR2 YYDKDF (reference sequence). The V and J ends lost 1 base and 6 bases respectively, with 9 bases between them. CDR3 loop: CATSRGPGPGELFF. CDR3 DNA sequence: TGTGCCACCAGCAGAGGACCGGGCCCCGGGGAGCTGTTTTTT. Looking up the rest from reference TRBV15 and TRBJ2-2 gives the full variable domain: DAMVIQNPRYQVTQFGKPVTLSCSQTLNHNVMYWYQQKSSQAPKLLFHYYDKDFNNEADTPDNFQSRRPNTSFCFLDIRSPGLGDTAMYLCATSRGPGPGELFFGEGSRLTVL.

The CDR3 loop reads CASRARGSTDTQYF. CDR3 sequence (DNA): TGTGCCAGCAGAGCACGCGGAAGCACAGATACGCAGTATTTT. The chain combines TRBV7-2 with TRBJ2-3; D is undetermined. Germline V gene sequence: CDR1 SGHTA, CDR2 FQGNSA. This CDR3 spans 14 amino acids. Deletions cut 6 bases from V and 0 bases from J, with 10 bases between.

This clone was observed a few times. The chain links TRBV2 to TRBJ2-1; 14 bases map to TRBD2. CDR3 size: 15 residues. Germline V gene lookup returns CDR1 SNHLY and CDR2 FYNNEI. The V gene end was trimmed by 4 bases and the J gene end by 6 bases; junction bases not matched to a gene: 2. The chain's CDR3 is CASSVTSGRGNEQFF. The CDR3 bases are TGTGCCAGCAGTGTGACTAGCGGGAGGGGCAATGAGCAGTTCTTC.

This clone occurred once. The rearrangement links TRBV9 to TRBJ1-3; 8 bases agree with TRBD1. In germline, CDR1 is SGDLS, CDR2 YYNGEE. Trimming at V came to 4 bases and at J to 7 bases, leaving 7 bases not matched to a gene. The length of the CDR3 is 14 residues. The CDR3 sequence: CASSKGQAANTIYF. The CDR3 DNA reads as TGTGCCAGCAGCAAGGGACAGGCGGCGAACACCATATATTTT.

At least ten counts were recorded for this clone. The V and J genes are TRBV15 and TRBJ2-1; a weak D match, TRBD2 (5 bases). The CDR3 runs to 14 residues. Germline V gene lookup returns CDR1 LNHNV and CDR2 YYDKDF (reference sequence). V lost 3 bases and J lost 6, with 12 bases in between. The CDR3, as DNA: TGTGCCACCAGCAGGGCGGGCGGGCGCAATGAGCAGTTCTTC. This encodes CATSRAGGRNEQFF.